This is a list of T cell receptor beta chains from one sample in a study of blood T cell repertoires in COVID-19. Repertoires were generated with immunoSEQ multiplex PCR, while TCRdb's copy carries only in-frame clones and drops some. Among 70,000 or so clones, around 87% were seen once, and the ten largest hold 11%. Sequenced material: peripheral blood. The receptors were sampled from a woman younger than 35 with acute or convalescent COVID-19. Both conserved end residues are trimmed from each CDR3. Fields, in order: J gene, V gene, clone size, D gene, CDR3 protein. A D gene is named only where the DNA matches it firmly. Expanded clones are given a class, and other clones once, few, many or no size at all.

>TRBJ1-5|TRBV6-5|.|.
ASTEGQLNQPQH
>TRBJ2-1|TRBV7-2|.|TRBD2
ASSLIAGAEGNEQF
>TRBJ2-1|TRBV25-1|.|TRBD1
ASSESTRDRPLSQF
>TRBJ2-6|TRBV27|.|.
ASSGQFSGANVLT
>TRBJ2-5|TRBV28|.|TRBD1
ASSTYLRTGGLETQY
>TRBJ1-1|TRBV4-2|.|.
ASSTGGVRTEAF
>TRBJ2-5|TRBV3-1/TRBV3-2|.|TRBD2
ASSQDWTSVGETQY
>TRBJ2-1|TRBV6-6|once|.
ASRGYNEQF
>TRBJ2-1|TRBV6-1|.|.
ASSEGNWEDNEQF
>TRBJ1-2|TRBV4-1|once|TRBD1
ASSQRTGGGYGYT
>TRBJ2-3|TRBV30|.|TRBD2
AWTTSGRSTDTQY
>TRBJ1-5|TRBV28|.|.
ASSLVPSESQPQH
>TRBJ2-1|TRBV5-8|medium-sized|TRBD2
ASSFSGGANEQF
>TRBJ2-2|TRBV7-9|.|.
ASSLGTNTGELF
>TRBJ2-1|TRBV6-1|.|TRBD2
ASSARTSGGYNEQF
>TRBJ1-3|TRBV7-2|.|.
ASSLDSSGNTIY
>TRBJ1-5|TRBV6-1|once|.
ASSEFRGGNQPQH